The 5 T cell receptor beta chains below were found in one sample sequenced in a study of blood T cell repertoires in COVID-19. Repertoires were generated with immunoSEQ multiplex PCR, while TCRdb's copy carries only in-frame clones and drops some. Altogether approximately 200,000 clones are present, around 90% being singletons, with the ten largest covering under 4.5%. What was sequenced was PBMCs or T cells enriched from blood (not recorded which). The receptor source for this set is a woman in her twenties or thirties who had been exposed to COVID-19.

J is TRBJ2-2 and V is TRBV11-3, with 11 bases lining up with TRBD2. Germline values: CDR1 SGHNT, CDR2 YENEEA. This CDR3 is built from 17 residues. J was trimmed by 5 bases and V by 5 bases; bases with no gene match: 10. The CDR3 is CASSPREGLAETGELFF. As DNA, the CDR3 is TGTGCCAGCAGCCCTAGAGAGGGACTAGCGGAAACCGGGGAGCTGTTTTTT. Full variable domain (outside the CDR3, taken from reference TRBV11-3 and TRBJ2-2): EAGVVQSPRYKIIEKKQPVAFWCNPISGHNTLYWYLQNLGQGPELLIRYENEEAVDDSQLPKDRFSAERLKGVDSTLKIQPAELGDSAVYLCASSPREGLAETGELFFGEGSRLTVL.

The J gene is TRBJ2-1, the V gene TRBV9, with 12 bases lining up with TRBD2. Germline V CDR1 and CDR2: SGDLS, YYNGEE. This CDR3 has 19 amino acids. Losses at the gene ends were 3 bases for V and 6 bases for J; bases not matched to a gene: 16. The CDR3 DNA follows: TGTGCCAGCAGCGACCGTTCACTAGCGGGAGGTTTTTTCTCCAATGAGCAGTTCTTC. Its protein product is CASSDRSLAGGFFSNEQFF.

This clone was detected a few times. The chain carries TRBV5-8 and TRBJ1-3; 7 positions match TRBD1. J gave up 4 bases and V 0 bases, and 4 bases lay outside the gene matches. Germline V gene lookup returns CDR1 SGHTS and CDR2 YDEGEE. The CDR3 has 15 residues. CDR3 DNA sequence: TGTGCCAGCAGCTTGGATCCGGGACAGGGAAACACCATATATTTT. It specifies CASSLDPGQGNTIYF.

This clone was counted once. The chain uses TRBV7-2 and TRBJ2-3; 9 bases match TRBD1. The CDR3 is 17 amino acids. The V segment lost 3 bases and the J segment 2 bases; nucleotides outside the gene matches: 9. Germline-derived CDR1 and CDR2 are SGHTA and FQGNSA. The CDR3 loop reads CASSFGSGTGLTDTQYF. The CDR3 DNA reads TGTGCCAGCAGCTTTGGCTCCGGGACAGGGCTCACAGATACGCAGTATTTT.

V usage is TRBV11-2 and J usage is TRBJ1-2; D is uncertain. CDR3 length: 15 residues. The V end lost 0 bases, the J end lost 6 bases, and 14 bases lay between the germline ends. The germline V gene encodes CDR1 SGHAT and CDR2 FQNNGV. CDR3 protein: CASSLDRTGRNGYTF. The CDR3 region has the DNA TGTGCCAGCAGCTTAGACCGGACGGGGAGAAATGGCTACACCTTC.